Listed below are T cell receptor beta chains from one sample, sequenced in a study of naive and memory T cell subsets. TCRdb re-called the UMI-ligation and nested PCR reads through MiXCR, storing one row per CDR3 protein. In the table there are fewer than 150,000 distinct CDR3 sequences, approximately 21% of which are singletons. Input material: naive CD8+ T cells from blood. These receptors all stem from a human donor in good health. Both conserved end residues are trimmed from each CDR3.

J,V,CDR3
TRBJ2-2,TRBV28,ASTQRMNTGELF
TRBJ2-5,TRBV28,ASSYLTSGKETQY
TRBJ1-1,TRBV20-1,SAADMNTEAF
TRBJ2-5,TRBV6-6,ATARDQETQY
TRBJ1-5,TRBV28,ASSFGQPQH
TRBJ2-1,TRBV28,ASSSRDFSYNEQF
TRBJ2-3,TRBV27,ASSFSLTGALDTQY
TRBJ2-1,TRBV4-3,ASSQERVSYNEQF
TRBJ2-5,TRBV9,ASSPPGGTVNQETQY
TRBJ2-5,TRBV7-9,ASSPLYQGSGETQY
TRBJ1-1,TRBV6-6,ASRTVLDEAF
TRBJ2-6,TRBV29-1,SVVTGDPPSGANVLT
TRBJ2-1,TRBV12-3/TRBV12-4,ASSLGGVHEQF
TRBJ2-3,TRBV29-1,SVEWGSWSTDTQY
TRBJ2-1,TRBV2,ASSDNLDEQF
TRBJ2-5,TRBV5-1,ASSSGLAGFQETQY
TRBJ2-6,TRBV4-3,ANSQDGRLAGANVLT
TRBJ1-2,TRBV28,ASSLPPA
TRBJ2-5,TRBV19,ASSNGETLMLETQY
TRBJ2-3,TRBV12-5,ASGPPPLAPDTQY
TRBJ2-3,TRBV4-1,ASSQVEGPIRPSTDTQY
TRBJ2-7,TRBV7-2,ASSYGAGAYEQY
TRBJ2-7,TRBV27,ASSLAGQLVYEQY
TRBJ2-5,TRBV5-1,ASSDPSRGQETQY
TRBJ2-5,TRBV15,ATSSPSIQGETQY
TRBJ2-1,TRBV27,ASSFTGGIYNEQF
TRBJ2-7,TRBV11-2,ASSLPLRTGNYEQY
TRBJ2-2,TRBV5-5,ASSLWGGWQTANTGELF
TRBJ2-2,TRBV27,ASSSAYANTGELF
TRBJ1-1,TRBV5-1,ASSSEVGAEAF
TRBJ2-3,TRBV21-1,ASSRQGMTDTQY
TRBJ2-7,TRBV5-1,ASSLVEQGLDEQY
TRBJ2-7,TRBV28,ASSLTAGSVTNEQY
TRBJ1-2,TRBV5-4,ASSLGDPEGYT
TRBJ2-2,TRBV9,ASSYEGELF
TRBJ2-3,TRBV29-1,SAWPTGSDADTQY
TRBJ2-7,TRBV28,ASSPSQGERY
TRBJ2-6,TRBV6-5,ASSYSPAISGANVLT
TRBJ2-3,TRBV20-1,SASWRGGFQPTDTQY
TRBJ2-7,TRBV24-1,ATSPGALRYEQY